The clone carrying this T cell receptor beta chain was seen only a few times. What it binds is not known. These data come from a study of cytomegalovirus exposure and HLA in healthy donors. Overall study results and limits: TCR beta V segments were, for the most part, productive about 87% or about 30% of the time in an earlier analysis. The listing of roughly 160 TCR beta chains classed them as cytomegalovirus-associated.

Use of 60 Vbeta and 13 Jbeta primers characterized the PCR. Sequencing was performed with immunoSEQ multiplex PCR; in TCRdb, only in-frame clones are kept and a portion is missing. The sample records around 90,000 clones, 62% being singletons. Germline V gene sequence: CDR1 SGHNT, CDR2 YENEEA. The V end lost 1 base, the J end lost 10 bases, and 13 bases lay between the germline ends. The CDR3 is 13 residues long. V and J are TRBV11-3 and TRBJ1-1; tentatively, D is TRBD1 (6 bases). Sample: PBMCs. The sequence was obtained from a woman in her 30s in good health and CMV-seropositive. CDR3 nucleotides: TGTGCCAGCAGCTTAGGGCAGGGGCAAAGAGCTTTCTTT. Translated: CASSLGQGQRAFF. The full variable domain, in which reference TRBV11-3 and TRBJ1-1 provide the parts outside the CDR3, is EAGVVQSPRYKIIEKKQPVAFWCNPISGHNTLYWYLQNLGQGPELLIRYENEEAVDDSQLPKDRFSAERLKGVDSTLKIQPAELGDSAVYLCASSLGQGQRAFFGQGTRLTVV.